The subject of this entry is one TCR beta chain. This record belongs to a study of neoadjuvant anti-PD-1 for oral cavity cancer. Described time point: after neoadjuvant nivolumab, at surgical resection. TCRdb keeps only in-frame clones here, not all; method: immunoSEQ multiplex PCR. The sample gives about 24,000 clones, around a quarter of which show up once; 15% to 20% is in the top ten. V lost 9 bases to trimming and J lost 7 bases; unmatched junction nucleotides: 4. The CDR3 spans 12 residues. The germline V gene encodes CDR1 LNHDA and CDR2 SQIVND (reference sequence). The sample in question was tumor tissue, obtained after nivolumab (anti-PD-1) treatment. The chain carries TRBV19 and TRBJ2-2, with 8 bases matching TRBD2. This clonotype was sampled from a person aged 35-80 years with oral cavity squamous cell carcinoma. The CDR3 DNA reads TGTGCCAGCCGGGAGGGCGGCGGGGAGCTGTTTTTT. Translation gives CASREGGGELFF. Full variable domain (outside the CDR3, taken from reference TRBV19 and TRBJ2-2): DGGITQSPKYLFRKEGQNVTLSCEQNLNHDAMYWYRQDPGQGLRLIYYSQIVNDFQKGDIAEGYSVSREKKESFPLTVTSAQKNPTAFYLCASREGGGELFFGEGSRLTVL.